This TCR beta chain was profiled in a study of cytomegalovirus exposure and HLA in healthy donors (dated 2017 in TCRdb). Turning to the overall study: In an earlier analysis of under 750 of the donors, less than 350 Gb of sequence data and 117 million unique TCR beta sequences from roughly 180 million T cells were reported. The number of donors typed differed by locus, with about 629-640 for A, B, C, DRB1 and DQB1, 522 for DQA1, approximately 580 for DPA1, and approximately 470 for DPB1. HLA typing included class I and class II loci at four-digit resolution. A later genetic analysis took genome-wide SNP genotypes for 398 of the 666 donors and used that subset as a discovery cohort. Rather than drawing on any new phenotypic data, the later analysis identified candidate immune exposures from TCR beta sequences and the way those sequences occurred across donors. To predict cytomegalovirus infection status, the study combined high-throughput TCR immunosequencing, statistical association of individual TCRs with disease status, and machine learning. Because of strong linkage in the cohort, 4 to 6 DR-DQ haplotypes were treated as single units for association and clustering. The study profiled the T cell repertoires of some 610 subjects by immunosequencing and related them to cytomegalovirus serostatus. On average, 235,054 unique TCR beta nucleotide sequences were sequenced per donor among 398 genotyped donors of the cohort, with roughly 18% of those sequences being non-productive. The genetic ancestry cluster associated with self-reported Caucasian donors included 81% of the 300 to 400 genotyped donors. Roughly 300 gigabases of sequencing data and around 80 million unique TCR sequences made up an early release that covered some 640 HLA-typed donors. Every repertoire in the discovery cohort had been generated on one and the same sequencing platform. To decide whether each TCR beta V gene segment behaved as functional or pseudogenic, an earlier analysis of some 600 of the donors relied on high-throughput TCR beta sequencing. A later analysis re-examined previously published TCR beta repertoires from 500 to 700 donors and added high-resolution HLA genotyping to investigate patterns of TCR occurrence. Alongside the repertoire data, information on donor age, sex, ethnicity and CMV serostatus was compiled. The study was designed to test whether signatures of past pathogen exposure could be identified by cataloging public T cell receptors. Besides the first cohort of hundreds of subjects, a separate validation cohort made up of over 95 different subjects was used.

Of note for this clone: No antigen is known for it. Base qualities are missing; no much larger clone stands one base away.

CDR1 and CDR2, looked up from the germline V gene (reference sequence), are LNHNV and YYDKDF. Trimming costs V 8 bases and J 2 bases, and their ends lie 10 bases apart. The CDR3 holds 13 amino acids from the cysteine to the phenylalanine. The DNA shown is the 39-base CDR3, in frame from base 1. The method was the immunoSEQ multiplex PCR assay. For the multiplex PCR, a mixture combining 60 forward primers for TCR Vbeta segments and 13 reverse primers for TCR Jbeta segments was used. A multiplex PCR assay on genomic DNA amplified the CDR3 region of rearranged TCR beta genes. Amplified TCR beta libraries were sequenced as 87-base-pair reads on the Illumina HiSeq System. As for how the authors treated the data: A later analysis tallied about 77 million unique TCR beta chains across the 700 or so repertoires, and some 10 million of those chains were shared by two or more donors. Raw reads were error-corrected and collapsed into unique sequences by a nearest-neighbor algorithm in which closely related sequences were merged to remove PCR and sequencing errors. To assign V, D and J gene segments, CDR3 sequences were aligned to IMGT reference sequences. For a sequence to be retained, a match of at least six nucleotides to both a V gene segment and a J gene segment was required. Rearrangements were classified as productive when the CDR3 lacked stop codons and remained in frame with V and J, and all other rearrangements were classified as non-productive. CDR3 was defined by IMGT convention, running from the second conserved V-encoded cysteine to the conserved J-encoded phenylalanine. Sequences without an unambiguous match to a single V gene segment were excluded from the earlier analysis of over 500 of the donors. In an earlier analysis of a few hundred of the donors, V segments were called functional above 56.7% productive rearrangements and were called segregating when the between-donor standard deviation exceeded 5%. A statistical classification framework was built to diagnose cytomegalovirus status from the catalog of TCR beta chain sequences. In a later analysis, V and J genes were assigned by comparing TCR nucleotide sequences against IMGT/GENE-DB human TR gene sequences. A later analysis assigned CDR3 sequences and most-parsimonious VDJ recombination scenarios with the TCRdist pipeline. In a later analysis, every TCR beta chain was defined by the combination of its CDR3 amino acid sequence and its V-gene family, and reads without a unique V-gene family were dropped. In a later analysis, 450 to 600 highly shared, low-generation-probability nucleotide sequences were removed to address suspected cross-contamination and a sequencing artifact. In a later analysis, a clonal expansion index for each public chain was calculated from normalized within-repertoire ranks of inferred template counts. In a later analysis, generation probabilities were computed using a VDJ recombination model fitted to out-of-frame rearrangements, and the results were checked against IGoR. In a later analysis, hypergeometric tests were used to score TCR-TCR, TCR-HLA and TCR-CMV co-occurrence, with a repertoire-size bias correction applied to TCR pairs. To estimate false discovery rates, a later analysis permuted the HLA or CMV assignments 20 times. In a later analysis, co-occurring TCRs were grouped with DBSCAN, and TCRdist sequence similarity was added when clustering was performed within HLA-allele-positive subsets. Repertoires with fewer than 30,000 or more than 120,000 public chains were left out of co-occurrence clustering, as were several repertoires with anomalous nucleotide sharing. TCRdb holds this immuneACCESS table with in-frame rearrangements only. Some clones are missing; in checked studies, unresolved V genes explain under half, and the rest has no known cause. Clone size and the V and J calls come from that table; the DNA yielded D and trimming. The sample table holds some 170,000 clones, of which 70% were seen once. 4.7% of the sample belongs to the ten largest clones.

In total, more than 500 healthy bone marrow donors made up the cohort. At the time of sampling, every cohort member was nominally healthy, though immune exposures that went unrecorded were likely present. The donor tested CMV seropositive, placing the donor among the approximately 290 seropositive members of the cohort. A peripheral blood sample was collected from each donor, and TCR beta sequencing was performed on peripheral blood mononuclear cells. Genomic DNA was extracted from the blood cell samples with the Qiagen DNeasy Blood Extraction Kit. Results and caveats for the whole study, not just this receptor: The presence/absence analyses assumed that sequencing depth was roughly uniform across donors, and that assumption may not be true. Only TCR beta chains were sequenced in this cohort, and the absence of alpha or paired-chain data limited detectable features. In a later analysis, HLA-associated TCR beta chains were found to be more clonally expanded and to have lower generation probabilities than equally common non-associated chains. A later analysis reported that several top co-occurrence clusters appeared linked to parvovirus B19, influenza, CMV and Epstein-Barr virus. The authors suggested that the approach could potentially be generalized to other disease states and immunological phenotypes. Some IMGT-functional V segments, including TRBV6-2 and TRBV6-3, could not be told apart with the 87-base-pair reads, so those segments were excluded. In a later genetic analysis, a missense DCLRE1C variant was associated with V-gene and J-gene trimming of TCR beta chains, and the association was replicated in an independent cohort. A further reported finding was that TCR beta sequences accurately predicted the HLA-A and HLA-B alleles for most subjects in the first cohort. A cluster of highly shared sequence variants was judged likely to be a technical artifact of the sequencing pipeline. A few of the identified cytomegalovirus-associated TCR beta chains were confirmed in vitro to be specific for cytomegalovirus antigens. Linkage disequilibrium might explain the correlated functional status among segregating V segments, but an unknown experimental factor could not be excluded. In a later analysis, TCR association rates were found to vary across HLA loci, with the most associated TCRs seen for DRB1 alleles and the fewest for HLA-C alleles. The classifier was reported to diagnose cytomegalovirus status with high specificity and sensitivity in both the original and validation cohorts. Assigning TCR associations to individual alleles was difficult when HLA alleles, especially DR and DQ, strongly co-occurred. The only immune exposure information available for the cohort was CMV serostatus. In a later genetic analysis, fewer N-insertions in productive TCRs were reported among donors in an Asian-associated ancestry cluster than the 666-donor mean. Broadly in line with IMGT annotations, most TCR beta V segments showed up in productive rearrangements about 90% or about 30% of the time in an earlier analysis of 587 of the donors. Because counts were too low, seventeen rarely observed V segments, including chromosome 9 orphons, were left out of the earlier analysis of 587 of the donors. A later analysis associated about 18,000 TCR beta sequences with specific HLA alleles at a false discovery rate of 0.05. While some public TCRs were present in many individuals, most TCR sequences turned up only very rarely across donors. According to a later analysis, most CMV-associated TCR beta chains appeared to be HLA-restricted, and the HLA associations seemed to be driven largely by CMV exposure. Because HLA typing was missing for some donors at each locus, association tests included only the typed subset. In the study, 150 to 200 TCR beta chains were listed as associated with cytomegalovirus.

The receptor was derived from a man aged 18 to 30 in good health and CMV-seropositive. Sequencing input: PBMCs. The chain employs TRBV15 and TRBJ1-5; the best D guess is TRBD1, with 5 bases matching. The CDR3 is CATARDRNQPQHF. The nucleotide sequence reads TGTGCCACCGCCAGGGATCGCAATCAGCCCCAGCATTTT.